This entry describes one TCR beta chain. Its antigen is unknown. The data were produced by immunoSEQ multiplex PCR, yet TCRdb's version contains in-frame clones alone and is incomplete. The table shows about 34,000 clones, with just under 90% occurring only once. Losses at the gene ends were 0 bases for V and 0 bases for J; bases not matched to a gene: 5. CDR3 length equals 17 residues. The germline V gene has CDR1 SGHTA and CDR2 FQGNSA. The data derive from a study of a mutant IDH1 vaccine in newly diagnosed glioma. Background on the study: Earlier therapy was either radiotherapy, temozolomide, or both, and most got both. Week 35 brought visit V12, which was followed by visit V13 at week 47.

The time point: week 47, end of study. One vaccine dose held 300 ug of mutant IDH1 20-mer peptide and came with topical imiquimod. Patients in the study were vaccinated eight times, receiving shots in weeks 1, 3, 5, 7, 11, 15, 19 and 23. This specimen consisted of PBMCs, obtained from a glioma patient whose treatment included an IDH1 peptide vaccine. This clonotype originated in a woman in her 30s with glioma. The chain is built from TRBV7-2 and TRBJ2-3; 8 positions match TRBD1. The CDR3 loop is CASSLAQGASSTDTQYF. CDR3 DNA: TGTGCCAGCAGCTTAGCGCAGGGGGCTTCTAGCACAGATACGCAGTATTTT.